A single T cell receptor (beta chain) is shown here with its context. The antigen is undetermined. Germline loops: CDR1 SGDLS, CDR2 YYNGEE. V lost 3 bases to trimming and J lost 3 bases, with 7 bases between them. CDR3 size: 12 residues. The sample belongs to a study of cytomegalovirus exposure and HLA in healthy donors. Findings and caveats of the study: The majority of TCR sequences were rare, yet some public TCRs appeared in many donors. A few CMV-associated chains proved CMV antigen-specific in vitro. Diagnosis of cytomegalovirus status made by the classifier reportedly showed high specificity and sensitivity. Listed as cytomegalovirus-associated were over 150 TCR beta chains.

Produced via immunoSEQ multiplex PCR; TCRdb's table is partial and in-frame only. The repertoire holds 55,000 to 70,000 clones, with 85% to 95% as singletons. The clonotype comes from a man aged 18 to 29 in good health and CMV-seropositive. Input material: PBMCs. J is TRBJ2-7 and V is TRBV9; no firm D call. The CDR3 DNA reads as TGTGCCAGCAGCGCCAACTTCTACGAGCAGTACTTC. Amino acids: CASSANFYEQYF.